This TCR beta chain was identified in a study of T-cell reconstitution after alpha-beta-depleted transplantation in children. This clonotype was recorded many times. V was pared by 6 bases and J by 7 bases, with 10 bases between. The CDR3 is made up of 12 amino acids. Unique molecular identifiers were incorporated during preparation of the TCRbeta library. MiXCR, applied by TCRdb to the PCR reads, yields one record per CDR3 protein. In the table there are 350,000 to 400,000 distinct CDR3 sequences, roughly 14% of which are singletons. The rearrangement uses TRBV12-3 or TRBV12-4 and TRBJ2-1; D remains unclear. This clonotype was obtained from a human donor who donated a stem cell graft to a child with Fanconi anemia. The specimen comprised PBMCs, sampled from the stem cell graft. In DNA, the CDR3 is TGTGCCAGCAGCCGAAGAGATAATGAGCAGTTCTTC. Translated: CASSRRDNEQFF.